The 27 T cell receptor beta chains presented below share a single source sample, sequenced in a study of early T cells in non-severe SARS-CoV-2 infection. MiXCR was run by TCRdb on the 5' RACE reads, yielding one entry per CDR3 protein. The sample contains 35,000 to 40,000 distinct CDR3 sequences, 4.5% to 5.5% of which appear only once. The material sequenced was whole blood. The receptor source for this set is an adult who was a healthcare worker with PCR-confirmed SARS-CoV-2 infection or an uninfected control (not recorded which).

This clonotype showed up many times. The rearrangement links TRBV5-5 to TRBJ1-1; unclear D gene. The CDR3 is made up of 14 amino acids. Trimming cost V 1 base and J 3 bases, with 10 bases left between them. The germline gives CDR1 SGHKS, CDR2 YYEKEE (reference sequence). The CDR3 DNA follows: TGTGCCAGCAGCTTGTTGTACGGGGACACTGAAGCTTTCTTT. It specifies CASSLLYGDTEAFF.

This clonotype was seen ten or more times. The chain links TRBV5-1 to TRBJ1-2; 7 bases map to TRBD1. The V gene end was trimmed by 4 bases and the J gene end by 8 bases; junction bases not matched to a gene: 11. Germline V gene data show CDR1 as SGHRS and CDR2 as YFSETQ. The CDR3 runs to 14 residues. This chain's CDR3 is CASSPPRTGGGYTF. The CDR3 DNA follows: TGCGCCAGCAGCCCCCCTAGGACAGGCGGCGGCTACACCTTC.

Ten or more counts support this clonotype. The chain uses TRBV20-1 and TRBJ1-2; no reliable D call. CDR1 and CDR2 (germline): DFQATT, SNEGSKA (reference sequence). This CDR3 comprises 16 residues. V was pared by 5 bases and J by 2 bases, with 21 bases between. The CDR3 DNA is TGCAGTGCTGTCCATCTCCGGGGTCCACCGAACTATGGCTACACCTTC. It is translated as CSAVHLRGPPNYGYTF.

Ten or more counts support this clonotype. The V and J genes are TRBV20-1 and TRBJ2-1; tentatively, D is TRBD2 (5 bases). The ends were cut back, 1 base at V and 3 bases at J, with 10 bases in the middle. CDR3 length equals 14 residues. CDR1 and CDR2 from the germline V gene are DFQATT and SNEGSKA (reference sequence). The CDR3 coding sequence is TGCAGTGCTAGAGTGCTAGCACTCTACAATGAGCAGTTCTTC. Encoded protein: CSARVLALYNEQFF.

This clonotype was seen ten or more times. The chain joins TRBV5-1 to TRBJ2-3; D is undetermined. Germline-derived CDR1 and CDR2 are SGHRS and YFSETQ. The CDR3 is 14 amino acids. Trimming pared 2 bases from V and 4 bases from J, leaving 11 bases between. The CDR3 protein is CASSFDGPPDTQYF. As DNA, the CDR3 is TGCGCCAGCAGCTTCGATGGGCCCCCAGATACGCAGTATTTT.

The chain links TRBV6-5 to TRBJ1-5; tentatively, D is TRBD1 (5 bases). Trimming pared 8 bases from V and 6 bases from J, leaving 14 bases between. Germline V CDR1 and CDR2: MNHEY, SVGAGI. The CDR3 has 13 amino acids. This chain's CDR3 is CASGRGLGQPQHF. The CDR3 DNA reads TGTGCCAGCGGGCGGGGGTTGGGTCAGCCCCAGCATTTT.

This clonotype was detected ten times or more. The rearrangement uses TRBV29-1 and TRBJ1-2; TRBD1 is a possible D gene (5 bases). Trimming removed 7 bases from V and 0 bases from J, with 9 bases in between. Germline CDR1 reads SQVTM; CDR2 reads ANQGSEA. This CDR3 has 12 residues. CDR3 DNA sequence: TGCAGCGGTGACAGCGCTAACTATGGCTACACCTTC. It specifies CSGDSANYGYTF. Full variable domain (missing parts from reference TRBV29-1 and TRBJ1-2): SAVISQKPSRDICQRGTSLTIQCQVDSQVTMMFWYRQQPGQSLTLIATANQGSEATYESGFVIDKFPISRPNLTFSTLTVSNMSPEDSSIYLCSGDSANYGYTFGSGTRLTVV.

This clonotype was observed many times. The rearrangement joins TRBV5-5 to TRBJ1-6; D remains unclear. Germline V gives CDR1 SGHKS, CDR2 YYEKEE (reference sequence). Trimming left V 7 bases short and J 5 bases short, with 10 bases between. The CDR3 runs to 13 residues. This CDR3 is CASATDHNSPLHF. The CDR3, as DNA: TGTGCCAGCGCAACAGACCATAATTCACCCCTCCACTTT.

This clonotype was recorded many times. This CDR3 reads CASSIDRRQGANVLTF. The DNA for the CDR3 is TGTGCCAGTAGTATAGATCGGAGGCAAGGGGCCAACGTCCTGACTTTC. The chain joins TRBV19 to TRBJ2-6; D might be TRBD2 (5 bases). Germline V CDR1 and CDR2: LNHDA, SQIVND (reference sequence). The CDR3 has 16 amino acids. With 0 bases removed from V and 4 bases from J, the gap between germline ends came to 10 bases.

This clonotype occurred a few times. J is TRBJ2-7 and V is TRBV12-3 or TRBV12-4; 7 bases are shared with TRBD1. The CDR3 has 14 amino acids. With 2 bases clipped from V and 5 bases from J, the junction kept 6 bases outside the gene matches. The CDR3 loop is CASSLRDRFHEQYF. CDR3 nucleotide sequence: TGTGCCAGCAGTTTAAGGGACAGATTCCACGAGCAGTACTTC.

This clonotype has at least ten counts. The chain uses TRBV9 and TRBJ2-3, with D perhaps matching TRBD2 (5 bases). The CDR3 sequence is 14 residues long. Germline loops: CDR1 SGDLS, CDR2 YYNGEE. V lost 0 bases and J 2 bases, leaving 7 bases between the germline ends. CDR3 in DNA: TGTGCCAGCAGCGTAGCGGGGAACACAGATACGCAGTATTTT. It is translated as CASSVAGNTDTQYF.

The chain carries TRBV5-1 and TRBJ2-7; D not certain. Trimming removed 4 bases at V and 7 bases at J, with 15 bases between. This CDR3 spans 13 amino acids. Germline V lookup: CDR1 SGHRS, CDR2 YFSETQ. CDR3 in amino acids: CASSDSGVGEQYF. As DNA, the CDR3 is TGCGCCAGCAGCGATTCTGGGGTAGGGGAGCAGTACTTC.

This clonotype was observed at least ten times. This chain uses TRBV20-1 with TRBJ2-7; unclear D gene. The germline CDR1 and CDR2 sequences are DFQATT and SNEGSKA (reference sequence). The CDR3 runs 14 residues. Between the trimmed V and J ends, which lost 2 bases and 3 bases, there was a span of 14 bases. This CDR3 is CSARPGGVLYEQYF. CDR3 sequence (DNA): TGCAGTGCTAGACCGGGTGGTGTTCTCTACGAGCAGTACTTC.

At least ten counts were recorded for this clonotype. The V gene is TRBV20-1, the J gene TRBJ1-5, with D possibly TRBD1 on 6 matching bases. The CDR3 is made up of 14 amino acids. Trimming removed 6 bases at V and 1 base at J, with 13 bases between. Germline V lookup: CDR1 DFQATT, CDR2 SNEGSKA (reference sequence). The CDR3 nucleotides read TGCAGTGCCACCGGGACATCGAGCAATCAGCCCCAGCATTTT. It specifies CSATGTSSNQPQHF.

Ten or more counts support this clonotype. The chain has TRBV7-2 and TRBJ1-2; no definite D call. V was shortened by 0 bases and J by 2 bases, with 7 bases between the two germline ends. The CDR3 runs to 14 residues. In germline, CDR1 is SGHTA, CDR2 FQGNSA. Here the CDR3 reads CASSLASRNYGYTF. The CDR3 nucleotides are TGTGCCAGCAGCTTAGCGTCCCGGAACTATGGCTACACCTTC.

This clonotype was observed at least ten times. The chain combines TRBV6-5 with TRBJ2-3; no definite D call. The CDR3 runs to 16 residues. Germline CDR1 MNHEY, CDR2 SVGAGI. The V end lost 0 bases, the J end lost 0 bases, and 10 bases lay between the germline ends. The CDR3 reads CASSYSQPTSTDTQYF. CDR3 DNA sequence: TGTGCCAGCAGTTACTCGCAGCCGACTAGCACAGATACGCAGTATTTT.

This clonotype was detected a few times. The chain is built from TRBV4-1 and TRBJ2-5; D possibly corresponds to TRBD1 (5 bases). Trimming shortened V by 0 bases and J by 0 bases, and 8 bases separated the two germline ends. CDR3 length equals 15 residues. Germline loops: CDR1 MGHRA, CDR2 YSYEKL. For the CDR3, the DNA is TGCGCCAGCAGCCAAGACAGGACAAACCAAGAGACCCAGTACTTC. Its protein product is CASSQDRTNQETQYF.

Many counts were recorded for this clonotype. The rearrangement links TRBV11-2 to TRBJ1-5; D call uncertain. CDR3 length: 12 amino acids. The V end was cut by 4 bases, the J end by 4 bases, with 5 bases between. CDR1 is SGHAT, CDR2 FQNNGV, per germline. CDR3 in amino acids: CASSSENQPQHF. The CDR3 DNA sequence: TGTGCCAGCAGCTCGGAAAATCAGCCCCAGCATTTT.

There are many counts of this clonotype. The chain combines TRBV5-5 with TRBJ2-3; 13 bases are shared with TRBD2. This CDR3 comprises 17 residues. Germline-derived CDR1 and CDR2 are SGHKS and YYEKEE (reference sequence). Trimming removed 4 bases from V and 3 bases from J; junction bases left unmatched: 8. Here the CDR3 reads CASSPMRTSGGTDTQYF. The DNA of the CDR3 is TGTGCCAGCAGCCCGATGCGGACTAGCGGGGGTACAGATACGCAGTATTTT. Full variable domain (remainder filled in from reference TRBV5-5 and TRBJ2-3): DAGVTQSPTHLIKTRGQQVTLRCSPISGHKSVSWYQQVLGQGPQFIFQYYEKEERGRGNFPDRFSARQFPNYSSELNVNALLLGDSALYLCASSPMRTSGGTDTQYFGPGTRLTVL.

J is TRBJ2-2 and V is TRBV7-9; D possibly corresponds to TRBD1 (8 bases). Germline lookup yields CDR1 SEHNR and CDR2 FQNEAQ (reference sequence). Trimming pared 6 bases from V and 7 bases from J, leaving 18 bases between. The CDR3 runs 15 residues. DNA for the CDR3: TGTGCCAGCAGGGAGCGGGACAGGATCTACGGGGAGCTGTTTTTT. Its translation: CASRERDRIYGELFF.

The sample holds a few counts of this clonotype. The CDR3 region is CASSVLPGGNTEAFF. The DNA of the CDR3 is TGTGCCAGCAGCGTATTACCGGGGGGCAACACTGAAGCTTTCTTT. V is TRBV9 and J is TRBJ1-1; possibly TRBD1 for D (6 bases). This CDR3 is built from 15 residues. CDR1 is SGDLS, CDR2 YYNGEE, per germline. V dropped 1 base and J dropped 2 bases, with 12 bases sitting between them.

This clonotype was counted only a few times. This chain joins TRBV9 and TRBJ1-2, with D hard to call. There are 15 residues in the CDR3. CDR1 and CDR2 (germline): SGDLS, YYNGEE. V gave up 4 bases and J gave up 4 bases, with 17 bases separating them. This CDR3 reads CASSPLRGRSYGYTF. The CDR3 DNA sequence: TGTGCCAGCAGCCCCCTCCGCGGACGCTCCTATGGCTACACCTTC.

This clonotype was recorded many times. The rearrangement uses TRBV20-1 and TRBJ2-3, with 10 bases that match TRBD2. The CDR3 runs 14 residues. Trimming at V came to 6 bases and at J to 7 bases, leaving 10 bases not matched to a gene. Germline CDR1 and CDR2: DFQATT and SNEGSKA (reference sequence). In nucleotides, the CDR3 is TGCAGTGCCGAAGCGGGGGGGAGAGGAAATACGCAGTATTTT. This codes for CSAEAGGRGNTQYF.

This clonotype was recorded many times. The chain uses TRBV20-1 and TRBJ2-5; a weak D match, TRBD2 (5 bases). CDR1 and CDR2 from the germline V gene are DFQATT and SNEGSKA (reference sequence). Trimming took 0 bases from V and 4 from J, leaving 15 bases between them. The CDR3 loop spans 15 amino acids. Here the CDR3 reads CSARDHGETPETQYF. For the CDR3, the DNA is TGCAGTGCTAGAGATCACGGGGAGACCCCAGAGACCCAGTACTTC.

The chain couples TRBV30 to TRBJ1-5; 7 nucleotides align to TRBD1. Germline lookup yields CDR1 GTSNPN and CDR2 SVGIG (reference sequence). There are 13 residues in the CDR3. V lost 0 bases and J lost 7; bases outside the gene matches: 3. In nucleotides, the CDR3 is TGTGCCTGGAGTGTACAGGGGAACCAGCCCCAGCATTTT. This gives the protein CAWSVQGNQPQHF.

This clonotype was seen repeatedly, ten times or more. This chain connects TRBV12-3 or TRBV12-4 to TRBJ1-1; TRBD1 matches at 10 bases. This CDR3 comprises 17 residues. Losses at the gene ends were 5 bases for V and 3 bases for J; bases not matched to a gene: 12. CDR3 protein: CASSIWDRGYRDTEAFF. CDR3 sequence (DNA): TGTGCCAGCAGTATATGGGACAGGGGATACAGGGACACTGAAGCTTTCTTT.

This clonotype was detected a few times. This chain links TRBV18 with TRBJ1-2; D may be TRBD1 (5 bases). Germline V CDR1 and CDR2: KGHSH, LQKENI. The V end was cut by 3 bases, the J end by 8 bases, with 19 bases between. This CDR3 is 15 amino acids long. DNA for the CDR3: TGTGCCAGCTCACCTTCCGGGACCCAGGAGGACGGCTACACCTTC. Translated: CASSPSGTQEDGYTF.